Each of the 28 T cell receptor beta chains below was sequenced from the same sample in a study of T cells in Graves' hyperthyroidism and ophthalmopathy. RNA transcripts yielded amplified TCR beta CDR3 regions. The study used the HTBI primer set for a first-round RT-PCR of the TCR CDR3. TCRdb reprocessed the multiplex PCR reads with MiXCR, giving one entry per CDR3 protein. The sample gives under 300,000 distinct CDR3 sequences, approximately 16% of which show up once; under 35% is in the top ten. The specimen sequenced was blood. These receptors were taken from a woman aged 45-65 years with Graves' hyperthyroidism that later progressed to Graves' ophthalmopathy.

This clonotype was seen a few times. The chain recombines TRBV10-2 with TRBJ1-1, with unresolved D. The V gene lost 3 bases and the J gene lost 5 bases, with 10 bases spanning the gap. Germline V CDR1 and CDR2: WSHSY, SAAADI. CDR3 length: 13 amino acids. In nucleotides, the CDR3 is TGCGCCAGCAGTGAAAGAGGATGGACTGAAGCTTTCTTT. It translates to CASSERGWTEAFF.

V gene TRBV20-1 combines with J gene TRBJ2-7; 11 bases line up with TRBD2. The CDR3 has 16 residues. V lost 3 bases and J lost 3; bases outside the gene matches: 10. Germline loops: CDR1 DFQATT, CDR2 SNEGSKA (reference sequence). CDR3 bases: TGCAGTGCTAGCAAGGAAAGGACTAGCGGGTTCTACGAGCAGTACTTC. Translated, it gives CSASKERTSGFYEQYF.

The chain has TRBV5-1 and TRBJ2-1; TRBD2 agrees at 7 bases. Germline loops: CDR1 SGHRS, CDR2 YFSETQ. V gave up 5 bases and J gave up 0 bases; unmatched junction bases: 8. The CDR3 has 16 amino acids. This chain's CDR3 is CASSMGGGSSYNEQFF. The DNA of the CDR3 is TGCGCCAGCAGTATGGGGGGGGGGAGCTCCTACAATGAGCAGTTCTTC.

This clonotype was seen ten or more times. The chain has TRBV3-1 and TRBJ1-5; no firm D call. Trimming took off 2 bases at V and 4 bases at J, with 9 bases between the two ends. Germline-derived CDR1 and CDR2 are LGHDT and YNNKEL (reference sequence). This CDR3 is 14 amino acids long. The CDR3 region has the DNA TGTGCCAGCAGCCAATCTGAACAGAATCAGCCCCAGCATTTT. Protein product: CASSQSEQNQPQHF.

This clonotype was seen many times. The V gene is TRBV6-1, the J gene TRBJ2-3; D is possibly TRBD2 (6 bases). Trimming left V 10 bases short and J 5 bases short, with 19 bases between. Germline CDR1 MNHNS, CDR2 SASEGT. The CDR3 has 14 amino acids. CDR3 DNA sequence: TGTGCCACCAGGGAGTCCCTAGCGCAAGATACGCAGTATTTT. Translation gives CATRESLAQDTQYF.

This clonotype was seen ten or more times. V gene TRBV18 combines with J gene TRBJ1-4; 9 nucleotides match TRBD1. The trim removed 3 bases at V and 7 bases at J, leaving 3 bases unmatched. CDR3 length equals 14 residues. CDR1 and CDR2 from the germline V gene are KGHSH and LQKENI. CDR3 residues: CASSPPGQGEKLFF. The CDR3 DNA reads TGTGCCAGCTCACCTCCGGGACAGGGTGAAAAACTGTTTTTT.

At least ten counts were recorded for this clonotype. The rearrangement joins TRBV28 to TRBJ1-3; D remains ambiguous. Germline lookup yields CDR1 MDHEN and CDR2 SYDVKM. This CDR3 has 17 residues. The V end lost 7 bases, the J end lost 0 bases, and 19 bases lay between the germline ends. CDR3 protein: CASTPAPGGSSGNTIYF. CDR3 DNA: TGTGCCAGCACCCCCGCCCCCGGCGGATCCTCTGGAAACACCATATATTTT. The whole variable domain, filled in from reference TRBV28 and TRBJ1-3, reads DVKVTQSSRYLVKRTGEKVFLECVQDMDHENMFWYRQDPGLGLRLIYFSYDVKMKEKGDIPEGYSVSREKKERFSLILESASTNQTSMYLCASTPAPGGSSGNTIYFGEGSWLTVV.

This clonotype was found many times. The chain is built from TRBV2 and TRBJ1-2, with D perhaps matching TRBD1 (6 bases). Trimming pared 4 bases from V and 5 bases from J, leaving 14 bases between. Germline-derived CDR1 and CDR2 are SNHLY and FYNNEI. The CDR3 consists of 14 residues. CDR3 residues: CASSGGAQKYGYTF. DNA of the CDR3: TGTGCCAGCAGTGGGGGGGCGCAAAAGTATGGCTACACCTTC. Full variable domain (missing parts from reference TRBV2 and TRBJ1-2): EPEVTQTPSHQVTQMGQEVILRCVPISNHLYFYWYRQILGQKVEFLVSFYNNEISEKSEIFDDQFSVERPDGSNFTLKIRSTKLEDSAMYFCASSGGAQKYGYTFGSGTRLTVV.

This chain links TRBV4-1 with TRBJ1-2; D remains unclear. Trimming removed 0 bases from V and 4 bases from J, with 12 bases in between. The V gene's germline CDR1 is MGHRA and CDR2 YSYEKL. This CDR3 is 15 amino acids long. The CDR3 DNA reads TGCGCCAGCAGCCAAGATCTTGAGGCGCTCTATGGCTACACCTTC. It encodes CASSQDLEALYGYTF.

This clonotype was recorded many times. The V call is TRBV29-1, the J call TRBJ2-2; 11 nucleotides match TRBD1. The CDR3 is 16 residues long. In germline, CDR1 is SQVTM, CDR2 ANQGSEA. J lost 7 bases, V lost 7 bases, and 14 bases had no gene match. The CDR3 is CSAGQGAFINVGELFF. The DNA for the CDR3 is TGCAGCGCCGGACAGGGGGCTTTTATTAATGTCGGGGAGCTGTTTTTT.

The table lists this clonotype with many counts. The V and J genes are TRBV13 and TRBJ1-3; D uncertain. V dropped 4 bases and J dropped 3 bases, with 10 bases sitting between them. This CDR3 comprises 14 residues. Germline assignment: CDR1 PRHDT and CDR2 FYEKMQ (reference sequence). CDR3 sequence (DNA): TGTGCCAGCAGCTACGGCTTAGATGGAAACACCATATATTTT. This gives the protein CASSYGLDGNTIYF.

This clonotype was counted at least ten times. V is TRBV6-1 and J is TRBJ1-1, with D uncertain. Trimming left V 1 base short and J 6 bases short, with 9 bases between. CDR3 length equals 13 residues. The germline V gene has CDR1 MNHNS and CDR2 SASEGT. The CDR3 is CASSEVKSPEAFF. The CDR3 bases are TGTGCCAGCAGTGAAGTTAAAAGTCCTGAAGCTTTCTTT.

This clonotype was picked up a small number of times. This chain joins TRBV19 and TRBJ1-3, with a weak D call TRBD1 (5 bases). This CDR3 has 16 residues. V dropped 4 bases and J dropped 0 bases, with 13 bases sitting between them. The germline CDR1 and CDR2 sequences are LNHDA and SQIVND (reference sequence). CDR3 protein: CASSTPGANSGNTIYF. Here the CDR3 DNA reads TGTGCCAGTAGTACCCCCGGGGCCAACTCTGGAAACACCATATATTTT.

This clonotype was counted ten times or more. CDR3 sequence (DNA): TGTGCCAGCAGTTTCGGTGGGGGCGGTGAGCAGTTCTTC. This encodes CASSFGGGGEQFF. The chain carries TRBV28 and TRBJ2-1; D is perhaps TRBD1 (6 bases). In germline, CDR1 is MDHEN, CDR2 SYDVKM. This CDR3 has 13 residues. V gave up 3 bases and J gave up 9 bases, with 12 bases separating them.

This clonotype was picked up a small number of times. The J gene is TRBJ1-1, the V gene TRBV19; perhaps TRBD1 as D (5 bases). CDR3 length equals 17 residues. Trimming removed 3 bases from V and 3 bases from J, with 20 bases in between. Germline V gene lookup returns CDR1 LNHDA and CDR2 SQIVND (reference sequence). In DNA form, the CDR3 reads TGTGCCAGTAGTATGATTTATATTGGGGCGCCGGACACTGAAGCTTTCTTT. It is translated as CASSMIYIGAPDTEAFF.

The gene calls are TRBV28 and TRBJ1-3, with D possibly matching TRBD1 (5 bases). With 6 bases removed from V and 0 bases from J, the gap between germline ends came to 9 bases. The germline V gene has CDR1 MDHEN and CDR2 SYDVKM. This CDR3 has 14 residues. CDR3 sequence reads: CASRRQSSGNTIYF. In DNA, the CDR3 is TGTGCCAGCAGAAGACAGAGCTCTGGAAACACCATATATTTT.

This clonotype has ten or more counts. The CDR3 nucleotides are TGTGCCAGCAGTTCTAGGGAAGATGGTGAAGCTTTCTTT. The encoded protein is CASSSREDGEAFF. The rearrangement joins TRBV6-1 to TRBJ1-1; no definite D call. CDR1 is MNHNS, CDR2 SASEGT, per germline. The CDR3 covers 13 residues. The V and J ends lost 5 bases and 7 bases respectively, with 14 bases between them.

This clonotype appeared a few times. V usage is TRBV5-1 and J usage is TRBJ2-5; tentative D call: TRBD1 (5 bases). Trimming shortened V by 0 bases and J by 2 bases, and 8 bases separated the two germline ends. The CDR3 extends over 14 amino acids. Looked up from germline, CDR1 is SGHRS and CDR2 is YFSETQ. The CDR3 region is CASSLVPGQETQYF. The CDR3 coding sequence is TGCGCCAGCAGCTTGGTCCCAGGGCAAGAGACCCAGTACTTC.

This clonotype was recorded at least ten times. The chain couples TRBV20-1 to TRBJ1-1, with a weak D call TRBD1 (5 bases). Trimming removed 3 bases from V and 11 bases from J, with 19 bases in between. The CDR3 is 13 residues long. The germline CDR1 and CDR2 sequences are DFQATT and SNEGSKA (reference sequence). For the CDR3, the DNA is TGCAGTGCTAGCCGCCAGGGCCCGGGGGTGGCTTTCTTT. Its protein is CSASRQGPGVAFF.

The gene calls are TRBV3-1 and TRBJ2-7; 11 nucleotides agree with TRBD2. The CDR3 has 17 residues. V gave up 1 base and J gave up 2 bases; unmatched junction bases: 7. The germline gives CDR1 LGHDT, CDR2 YNNKEL (reference sequence). CDR3 nucleotide sequence: TGTGCCAGCAGCCAAGGGGCTAGCGGGAGGACCACCTACGAGCAGTACTTC. Translating it yields CASSQGASGRTTYEQYF.

This clonotype has ten or more counts. The DNA of the CDR3 is TGCGCCAGCAGCTTGGACCCACCTGGTGGGGAGCAGTACTTC. Translated: CASSLDPPGGEQYF. This chain links TRBV5-1 with TRBJ2-7; D not resolved. Germline assignment: CDR1 SGHRS and CDR2 YFSETQ. The length of the CDR3 is 14 residues. V lost 0 bases to trimming and J lost 7 bases, with 14 bases between them.

The V gene is TRBV20-1, the J gene TRBJ2-3, with D possibly TRBD2 on 5 matching bases. CDR1 DFQATT and CDR2 SNEGSKA come from the germline V gene (reference sequence). The V gene lost 5 bases and the J gene lost 0 bases, with 9 bases spanning the gap. The CDR3 is 13 amino acids. As DNA, the CDR3 is TGCAGTGCTTCCGGACTGAGCACAGATACGCAGTATTTT. Translation: CSASGLSTDTQYF.

Many counts were recorded for this clonotype. The chain combines TRBV28 with TRBJ1-2, with D tentatively TRBD1 (5 bases). Germline loops: CDR1 MDHEN, CDR2 SYDVKM. Trimming left V 6 bases short and J 4 bases short, with 12 bases between. This CDR3 is 13 amino acids long. The CDR3 DNA reads as TGTGCCAGCAGGGACACGTCCGCCTATGGCTACACCTTC. Its translation: CASRDTSAYGYTF.

The sample holds many counts of this clonotype. The chain combines TRBV5-1 with TRBJ1-1, with D tentatively TRBD1 (5 bases). V lost 0 bases and J 0 bases, leaving 9 bases between the germline ends. The germline CDR1 and CDR2 sequences are SGHRS and YFSETQ. There are 15 residues in the CDR3. Here the CDR3 DNA reads TGCGCCAGCAGCTTGGGGGGCGTCCTGAACACTGAAGCTTTCTTT. This codes for CASSLGGVLNTEAFF.

Of note for this clonotype: This may arise from a read error, as a much more abundant clone is one base away. The rearrangement links TRBV7-2 to TRBJ2-3; 7 bases map to TRBD2. The CDR3 is made up of 17 amino acids. Trimming removed 3 bases from V and 5 bases from J; junction bases left unmatched: 14. Germline V lookup: CDR1 SGHTA, CDR2 FQGNSA. The CDR3 loop is CASSFTPLAVTEDTQYF. Written as DNA, the CDR3 is TGTGCCAGCAGCTTTACCCCCCTAGCGGTGACGGAAGATACGCAGTATTTT.

This clonotype was picked up many times. The chain joins TRBV20-1 to TRBJ2-1; 8 bases line up with TRBD2. Germline CDR1 DFQATT, CDR2 SNEGSKA (reference sequence). V trimming: 0 bases; J trimming: 3 bases; junction bases outside the gene matches: 7. The length of the CDR3 is 16 residues. CDR3 protein: CSARDPTSDFYNEQFF. For the CDR3, the DNA is TGCAGTGCTAGAGACCCGACTAGCGACTTCTACAATGAGCAGTTCTTC.

This clonotype was observed many times. The genes are TRBV3-1 and TRBJ2-3; unclear D gene. In germline, CDR1 is LGHDT, CDR2 YNNKEL (reference sequence). The CDR3 is 17 residues long. V dropped 0 bases and J dropped 2 bases, with 15 bases sitting between them. CDR3 protein: CASSQEFTSGFTDTQYF. Written as DNA, the CDR3 is TGTGCCAGCAGCCAAGAATTCACTTCTGGATTCACAGATACGCAGTATTTT.

Many counts were recorded for this clonotype. The rearrangement joins TRBV24-1 to TRBJ2-7; D is ambiguous. The CDR3 contains 11 residues. Germline CDR1 KGHDR, CDR2 SFDVKD. The V gene lost 1 base and the J gene lost 4 bases, with 1 base spanning the gap. The CDR3: CATSDFYEQYF. In DNA, the CDR3 is TGTGCCACCAGTGATTTTTACGAGCAGTACTTC.